These 4 T cell receptor beta chains came from one sample sequenced in a study of blood T cell repertoires in COVID-19. Some clones are missing from TCRdb's copy, which holds only in-frame ones; the method was immunoSEQ multiplex PCR. The sample has approximately 84,000 clones, about three quarters seen once. Sequenced material: peripheral blood. The receptors shown here come from a man aged 45 to 65 with active or convalescent COVID-19.

Concerning this clone: Other DNA sequences within the sample encode an identical CDR3. V and J are TRBV3-1 (or the pseudogene TRBV3-2) and TRBJ1-5, with D possibly TRBD1 on 6 matching bases. The germline V gene encodes CDR1 LGHDT and CDR2 YNNKEL (reference sequence). This CDR3 spans 13 amino acids. Trimming cost V 3 bases and J 4 bases, with 7 bases left between them. Here the CDR3 DNA reads TGTGCCAGCAGCCAGGGGGCTAATCAGCCCCAGCATTTT. Translating it yields CASSQGANQPQHF.

Only one count was recorded for this clone. The chain is built from TRBV16 and TRBJ2-1, with 9 bases fitting TRBD2. The CDR3 totals 14 residues. J gave up 6 bases and V 6 bases, and 6 bases lay outside the gene matches. CDR1 is KGHSY and CDR2 is FQNENV in the germline V gene. Written as DNA, the CDR3 is TGTGCCAGCAGTCTTGTAGCGGGGGCCAATGAGCAGTTCTTC. Translating gives CASSLVAGANEQFF.

Sample share makes this clone medium-sized. This chain connects TRBV27 to TRBJ1-1; D not certain. This CDR3 region has 13 residues. Germline-derived CDR1 and CDR2 are MNHEY and SMNVEV (reference sequence). Trimming shortened V by 1 base and J by 5 bases, and 8 bases separated the two germline ends. The CDR3 region is CASSLYGETEAFF. CDR3 nucleotides: TGTGCCAGCAGTTTATATGGGGAGACTGAAGCTTTCTTT.

The V and J genes are TRBV12-3 or TRBV12-4 and TRBJ1-6; no definite D call. This CDR3 comprises 12 residues. The germline V and J ends were trimmed by 4 bases and 8 bases, with 6 bases remaining between them. The CDR3: CASSYGDSPLHF. The CDR3 DNA reads as TGTGCCAGCAGTTACGGGGATTCACCCCTCCACTTT.